This T cell receptor beta chain was identified in a study of shared clonotypes between healthy human individuals. Naive CD8 populations comprised CD45RO-negative cells positively selected for CCR7, excluding terminally differentiated effector memory CD45RA+ cells. A note on this clone: The same CDR3 can be traced to other DNA sequences in this sample.

TCRdb keeps only in-frame clones here, not all; method: immunoSEQ multiplex PCR. The sample includes some 2.1 million clones, approximately 92% of them seen just once. Germline loops: CDR1 LNHNV, CDR2 YYDKDF (reference sequence). CDR3 length: 15 residues. V was pared by 3 bases and J by 0 bases, with 9 bases between. The J gene is TRBJ1-3, the V gene TRBV15; D unclear. This clonotype originated in a man between 18 and 35 years old in good health. Some clones in this sample may be carry-over from other donors' samples. Sequenced: naive CD8+ T cells from PBMCs. Here the CDR3 DNA reads TGTGCCACCAGCAGGGACCGGAGCTCTGGAAACACCATATATTTT. It is translated as CATSRDRSSGNTIYF.